These 18 T cell receptor beta chains share one sample of origin, sequenced in a study of T cell clusters in autoimmune cytopenias. TRB amplification used around 0.25 ug of peripheral blood genomic DNA. TRB rearrangements were amplified by touch-down multiplex PCR with mixed TRB-A/B primers. For each CDR3 protein, TCRdb gives one entry from its re-call of the multiplex PCR reads, without DNA. The sample holds about 12,000 distinct CDR3 sequences. This same sample was also part of a study on T cell repertoires in aging, cancer and after chemotherapy.

The source material was peripheral blood. Source of these receptors: a human donor in good health.

The chain combines TRBV11-3 with TRBJ1-6. Germline CDR1 and CDR2: SGHNT and YENEEA. The CDR3 totals 18 residues. CDR3 sequence reads: CASSLYGEVTAYNSPLHF.

The CDR3 is CASSLLGQGQFF. The rearrangement uses TRBV12-3 or TRBV12-4 and TRBJ2-1; TCRdb picks TRBD1, but there is no DNA to check that call. This CDR3 has 12 residues.

The chain recombines TRBV6-1 with TRBJ2-5; the D call of TRBD1 rests on TCRdb alone, since no DNA is present to check it. This CDR3 region has 14 residues. Looked up from germline, CDR1 is MNHNS and CDR2 is SASEGT. The CDR3: CASSVSQGGETQYF.

V gene TRBV12-3 or TRBV12-4 combines with J gene TRBJ1-5; no DNA is available, so the TRBD1 call from TCRdb remains unchecked. The CDR3 extends over 14 amino acids. The CDR3 loop reads CASSLIGGNQPQHF.

Measured by frequency, this clonotype is medium-sized. The CDR3 region is CASTDRGLSYNSPLHF. The gene calls are TRBV19 and TRBJ1-6; the TCRdb call, TRBD1, lacks DNA for checking. Per germline, CDR1 LNHDA and CDR2 SQIVND (reference sequence). The CDR3 extends over 16 amino acids. The variable domain in full, with the rest retrieved from reference TRBV19 and TRBJ1-6, is DGGITQSPKYLFRKEGQNVTLSCEQNLNHDAMYWYRQDPGQGLRLIYYSQIVNDFQKGDIAEGYSVSREKKESFPLTVTSAQKNPTAFYLCASTDRGLSYNSPLHFGNGTRLTVT.

The V gene is TRBV27, the J gene TRBJ1-2; TCRdb returns TRBD1, unconfirmable since there is no DNA. The CDR3 extends over 12 amino acids. Germline V gene sequence: CDR1 MNHEY, CDR2 SMNVEV (reference sequence). This CDR3 reads CASSFQGDGYTF.

Here the CDR3 reads CASSTNNRLSGYEQYF. The chain is built from TRBV6-5 and TRBJ2-7; TCRdb designates TRBD1, a call that cannot be tested without DNA. Germline V gives CDR1 MNHEY, CDR2 SVGAGI. The CDR3 runs 16 residues.

The chain joins TRBV27 to TRBJ1-2; no DNA is available, so the TRBD1 call from TCRdb remains unchecked. Germline CDR1 reads MNHEY; CDR2 reads SMNVEV (reference sequence). The CDR3 is made up of 14 amino acids. CDR3 sequence reads: CASSPRQANYGYTF.

V and J are TRBV29-1 and TRBJ1-2; TCRdb returns TRBD1, unconfirmable since there is no DNA. CDR1 and CDR2 (germline): SQVTM, ANQGSEA. The CDR3 extends over 13 amino acids. This CDR3 is CSVALGQNYGYTF.

The chain combines TRBV12-3 or TRBV12-4 with TRBJ1-4; lacking DNA, the TRBD1 call made by TCRdb goes unchecked. The CDR3 is 14 residues long. The CDR3 protein is CASSFSRGNEKLFF.

The genes are TRBV27 and TRBJ1-4; without DNA, the TCRdb call of TRBD1 cannot be checked. This CDR3 spans 14 amino acids. Germline CDR1 reads MNHEY; CDR2 reads SMNVEV (reference sequence). The CDR3: CASSSLGENEKLFF.

The genes are TRBV12-3 or TRBV12-4 and TRBJ2-7; TCRdb returns TRBD1, unconfirmable since there is no DNA. The CDR3 covers 16 residues. The CDR3 here is CASSPSTATNSYEQYF.

The rearrangement links TRBV6-2 or TRBV6-3 to TRBJ2-2. Germline V lookup: CDR1 MNHEY, CDR2 SVGEGT. This CDR3 spans 15 amino acids. CDR3 region: CASTNWVTNTGELFF.

CDR3 region: CASRRDRDEQYF. V gene TRBV6-5 combines with J gene TRBJ2-7; TCRdb's D call of TRBD1 is untestable without DNA. The CDR3 runs 12 residues. The germline gives CDR1 MNHEY, CDR2 SVGAGI.

This chain uses TRBV12-3 or TRBV12-4 with TRBJ2-7; TCRdb reports TRBD2, a call that lacks DNA to check it against. The CDR3 has 13 residues. The CDR3 region is CASSHGSGGDQYF.

The rearrangement links TRBV13 to TRBJ1-1; with no DNA, the TCRdb D assignment of TRBD1 cannot be verified. CDR1 is PRHDT, CDR2 FYEKMQ, per germline (reference sequence). The CDR3 has 14 residues. The CDR3 region is CASSFGGGAAEAFF.

The chain carries TRBV27 and TRBJ2-1; the TCRdb call, TRBD1, lacks DNA for checking. Germline CDR1 is MNHEY and CDR2 is SMNVEV (reference sequence). This CDR3 has 15 residues. The CDR3 spells CASSLSAGSYNEQFF.

The rearrangement links TRBV30 to TRBJ2-7; TCRdb picks TRBD1, but there is no DNA to check that call. The V gene's germline CDR1 is GTSNPN and CDR2 SVGIG (reference sequence). The CDR3 is made up of 14 amino acids. The CDR3 sequence is CAWSRPGGGWEQYF.